Listed below are T cell receptor beta chains from one sample, sequenced in a study of PD-1 blockade in classical Hodgkin lymphoma. TCRdb's table, derived via immunoSEQ multiplex PCR, lists solely in-frame clones and lacks some. The sample lists a few thousand clones, 70% to 75% seen once, with roughly 51% in the top ten. Source: peripheral blood mononuclear cells (PBMCs), taken at baseline. The source of these receptors is a human donor with classical Hodgkin lymphoma. Each CDR3 is given with its conserved first and last residue. The order of the fields is clone size, J gene, V gene, D gene, CDR3 protein, CDR3 DNA. D genes are given only for firm matches. For some rows the clone size is stated as once, few or many, or as a class when expanded; others skip it.

once,TRBJ1-1,TRBV7-9,-,CASSLWPSLRQVSEAFF,TGTGCCAGCAGCTTATGGCCGTCCCTACGACAGGTATCTGAAGCTTTCTTT
-,TRBJ1-2,TRBV25-1,-,CASSEWAVGYGYTF,TGTGCCAGCAGTGAATGGGCAGTTGGCTATGGCTACACCTTC
-,TRBJ2-6,TRBV19,-,CASSIGTSSGANVLTF,TGTGCCAGTAGTATTGGGACAAGCTCTGGGGCCAACGTCCTGACTTTC
-,TRBJ1-2,TRBV19,-,CASSIMASQRYGYTF,TGTGCCAGTAGTATCATGGCGAGCCAACGCTATGGCTACACCTTC
-,TRBJ1-4,TRBV6-5,TRBD1,CASSPRTGSNEKLFF,TGTGCCAGCAGCCCTCGGACAGGCTCAAATGAAAAACTGTTTTTT
few,TRBJ2-7,TRBV19,-,CASLICNEQYF,TGTGCCAGTCTAATATGCAACGAGCAGTACTTC
-,TRBJ1-2,TRBV9,-,CASSKGGGALYYGYTF,TGTGCCAGCAGCAAAGGGGGAGGGGCACTTTACTATGGCTACACCTTC
once,TRBJ2-2,TRBV28,-,CASSLGGANTGELFF,TGTGCCAGCAGTTTGGGCGGGGCGAACACCGGGGAGCTGTTTTTT
-,TRBJ2-1,TRBV11-2,-,CASRPRDSYNEQFF,TGTGCCAGCAGACCCCGGGACTCCTACAATGAGCAGTTCTTC
few,TRBJ1-5,TRBV6-4,-,CASSDTHNQPQHF,TGTGCCAGCAGTGACACCCACAATCAGCCCCAGCATTTT
-,TRBJ2-5,TRBV14,-,CASSHRTYRGETQYF,TGTGCCAGCAGCCACCGGACATACCGGGGAGAGACCCAGTACTTC
-,TRBJ1-1,TRBV5-4,-,CASSPGTLEAFF,TGTGCCAGCAGCCCCGGGACTTTAGAAGCTTTCTTT
-,TRBJ2-1,TRBV9,-,CASSVGINEQFF,TGTGCCAGCAGCGTAGGCATCAATGAGCAGTTCTTC
-,TRBJ2-5,TRBV18,-,CASSPRRGTGNQETQYF,TGTGCCAGCTCACCCCGGCGTGGGACGGGAAATCAAGAGACCCAGTACTTC
few,TRBJ1-3,TRBV4-1,-,CASSPHGNTIYF,TGCGCCAGCAGCCCCCATGGAAACACCATATATTTT
once,TRBJ1-5,TRBV29-1,TRBD1,CSVGTGGGNQPQHF,TGCAGCGTTGGGACAGGGGGCGGGAATCAGCCCCAGCATTTT
few,TRBJ2-5,TRBV28,-,CAITGGAIQETQYF,TGTGCCATCACAGGTGGGGCGATCCAAGAGACCCAGTACTTC
-,TRBJ2-7,TRBV18,-,CASSPALGEQYF,TGTGCCAGCTCACCGGCTCTGGGCGAGCAGTACTTC
-,TRBJ2-4,TRBV28,TRBD1,CASSPRQGAKNIQYF,TGTGCCAGCAGTCCAAGACAGGGGGCCAAAAACATTCAGTACTTC
-,TRBJ1-5,TRBV9,-,CASSVGPSNQPQHF,TGTGCCAGCAGCGTAGGGCCGTCGAATCAGCCCCAGCATTTT
-,TRBJ1-2,TRBV6-1,TRBD1,CASSRQGGDGYTF,TGTGCCAGCAGTAGACAGGGGGGGGATGGCTACACCTTC
-,TRBJ2-2,TRBV15,-,CATSRATNTGELFF,TGTGCCACCAGCAGAGCCACAAACACCGGGGAGCTGTTTTTT
-,TRBJ2-7,TRBV7-2,-,CASSLEGGSEQYF,TGTGCCAGCAGCTTAGAAGGGGGGTCCGAGCAGTACTTC
-,TRBJ2-1,TRBV19,TRBD2,CASSISGPGAFDEQFF,TGTGCCAGTAGTATTAGCGGGCCCGGAGCCTTCGATGAGCAGTTCTTC
-,TRBJ2-3,TRBV9,TRBD2,CASSERTSGRGTQYF,TGTGCCAGCAGCGAGAGGACTAGCGGGAGAGGTACGCAGTATTTT
-,TRBJ1-5,TRBV19,-,CASSTPRTVSNQPQHF,TGTGCCAGTAGTACGCCTCGAACAGTTAGCAATCAGCCCCAGCATTTT
medium-sized,TRBJ2-1,TRBV18,-,CASSPEDEQFF,TGTGCCAGCTCACCCGAGGATGAGCAGTTCTTC
once,TRBJ1-3,TRBV21-1,-,CASSLQHARNTIYF,TGTGCCAGCAGTCTACAACACGCACGAAACACCATATATTTT
-,TRBJ2-5,TRBV7-9,-,CASSLGGPLGVETQYF,TGTGCCAGCAGCTTAGGAGGACCCCTAGGTGTAGAGACCCAGTACTTC
-,TRBJ1-2,TRBV29-1,-,CSVEEDEGAYGYTF,TGCAGCGTTGAAGAAGATGAAGGAGCCTATGGCTACACCTTC
-,TRBJ2-1,TRBV7-7,TRBD2,CASSLDGTRNNEQFF,TGTGCTAGCAGCTTAGACGGGACTAGAAACAATGAGCAGTTCTTC
-,TRBJ2-2,TRBV25-1,-,CASIGVANTGELFF,TGTGCCAGCATAGGGGTTGCGAACACCGGGGAGCTGTTTTTT
-,TRBJ2-7,TRBV6-1,TRBD2,CASGTSGRAREQYF,TGTGCCAGCGGAACTAGCGGGAGGGCCCGAGAGCAGTACTTC
few,TRBJ1-4,TRBV25-1,-,CASRFGNEKLFF,TGTGCCAGCAGATTCGGGAATGAAAAACTGTTTTTT
-,TRBJ1-5,TRBV6-6,-,CASSYSAAGDPPQHF,TGTGCCAGCAGTTACTCGGCGGCAGGGGATCCGCCCCAGCATTTT
-,TRBJ2-5,TRBV5-1,TRBD1,CASSPGTGVETQYF,TGCGCCAGCAGCCCCGGGACAGGGGTAGAGACCCAGTACTTC